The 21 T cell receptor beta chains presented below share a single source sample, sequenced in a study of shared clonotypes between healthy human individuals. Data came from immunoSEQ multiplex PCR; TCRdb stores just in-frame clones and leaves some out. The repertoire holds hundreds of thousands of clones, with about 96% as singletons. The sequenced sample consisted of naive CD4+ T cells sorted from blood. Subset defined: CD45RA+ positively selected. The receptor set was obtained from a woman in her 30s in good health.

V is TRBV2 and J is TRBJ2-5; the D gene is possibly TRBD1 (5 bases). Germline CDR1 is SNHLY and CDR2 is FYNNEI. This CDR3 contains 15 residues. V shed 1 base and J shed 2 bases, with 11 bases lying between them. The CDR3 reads CASSEGWGRQETQYF. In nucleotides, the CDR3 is TGTGCCAGCAGTGAAGGTTGGGGCAGGCAAGAGACCCAGTACTTC. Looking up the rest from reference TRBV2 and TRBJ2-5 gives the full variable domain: EPEVTQTPSHQVTQMGQEVILRCVPISNHLYFYWYRQILGQKVEFLVSFYNNEISEKSEIFDDQFSVERPDGSNFTLKIRSTKLEDSAMYFCASSEGWGRQETQYFGPGTRLLVL.

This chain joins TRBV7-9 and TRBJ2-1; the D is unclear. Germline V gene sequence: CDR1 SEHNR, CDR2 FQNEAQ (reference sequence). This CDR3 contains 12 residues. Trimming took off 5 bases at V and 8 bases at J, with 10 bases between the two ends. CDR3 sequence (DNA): TGTGCCAGCAGCCTAGAAAGCGATGAGCAGTTCTTC. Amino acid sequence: CASSLESDEQFF.

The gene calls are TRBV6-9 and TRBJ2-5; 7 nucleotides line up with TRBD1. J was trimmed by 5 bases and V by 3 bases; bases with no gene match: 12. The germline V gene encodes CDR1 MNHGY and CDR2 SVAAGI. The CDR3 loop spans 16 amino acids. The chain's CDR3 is CASSYPPGQRSETQYF. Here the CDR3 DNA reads TGTGCCAGCAGTTACCCGCCGGGACAGCGGAGCGAGACCCAGTACTTC.

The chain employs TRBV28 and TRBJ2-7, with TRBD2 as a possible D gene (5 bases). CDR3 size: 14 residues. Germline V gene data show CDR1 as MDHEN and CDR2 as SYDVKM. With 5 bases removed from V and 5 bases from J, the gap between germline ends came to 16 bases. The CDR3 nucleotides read TGTGCCAGCAGTCTACTAGATATCCTCCACGAGCAGTACTTC. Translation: CASSLLDILHEQYF.

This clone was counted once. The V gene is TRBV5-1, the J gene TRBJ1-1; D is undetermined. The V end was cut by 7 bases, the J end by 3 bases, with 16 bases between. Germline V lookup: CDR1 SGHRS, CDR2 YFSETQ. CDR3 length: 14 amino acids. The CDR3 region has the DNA TGCGCCAGCGGAACCCAGGAGGTGGACACTGAAGCTTTCTTT. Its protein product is CASGTQEVDTEAFF. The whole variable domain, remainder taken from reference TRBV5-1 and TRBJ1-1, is KAGVTQTPRYLIKTRGQQVTLSCSPISGHRSVSWYQQTPGQGLQFLFEYFSETQRNKGNFPGRFSGRQFSNSRSEMNVSTLELGDSALYLCASGTQEVDTEAFFGQGTRLTVV.

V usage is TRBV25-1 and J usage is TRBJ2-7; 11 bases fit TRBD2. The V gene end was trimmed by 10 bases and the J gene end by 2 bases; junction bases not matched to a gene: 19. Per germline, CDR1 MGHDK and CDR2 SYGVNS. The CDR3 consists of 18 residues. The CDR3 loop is CAIPPGQEGLAEAYEQYF. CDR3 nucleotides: TGTGCCATTCCCCCGGGACAGGAGGGACTAGCGGAAGCCTACGAGCAGTACTTC.

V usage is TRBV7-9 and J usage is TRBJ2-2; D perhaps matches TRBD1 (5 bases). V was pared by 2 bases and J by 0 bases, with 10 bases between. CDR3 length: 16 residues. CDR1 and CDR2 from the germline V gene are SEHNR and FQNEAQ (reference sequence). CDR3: CASSLQGISNTGELFF. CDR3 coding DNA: TGTGCCAGCAGCTTACAGGGAATTTCGAACACCGGGGAGCTGTTTTTT.

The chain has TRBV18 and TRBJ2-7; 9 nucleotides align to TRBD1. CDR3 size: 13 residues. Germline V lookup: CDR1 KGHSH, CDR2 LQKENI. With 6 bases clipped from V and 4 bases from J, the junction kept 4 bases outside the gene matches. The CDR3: CASSPGTGYEQYF. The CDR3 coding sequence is TGTGCCAGCTCCCCCGGGACAGGGTACGAGCAGTACTTC.

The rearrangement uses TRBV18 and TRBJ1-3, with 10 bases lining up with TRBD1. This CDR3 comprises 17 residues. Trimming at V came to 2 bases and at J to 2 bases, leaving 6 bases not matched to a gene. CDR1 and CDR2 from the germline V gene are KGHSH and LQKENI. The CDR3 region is CASSPSPTGGTGNTIYF. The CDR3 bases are TGTGCCAGCTCACCAAGTCCGACAGGGGGCACTGGAAACACCATATATTTT.

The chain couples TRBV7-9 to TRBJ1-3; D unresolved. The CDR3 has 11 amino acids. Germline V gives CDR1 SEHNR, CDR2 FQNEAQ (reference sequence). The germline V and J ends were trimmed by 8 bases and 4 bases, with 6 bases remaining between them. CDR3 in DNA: TGTGCCAGCGTATTGGGAAACACCATATATTTT. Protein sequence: CASVLGNTIYF.

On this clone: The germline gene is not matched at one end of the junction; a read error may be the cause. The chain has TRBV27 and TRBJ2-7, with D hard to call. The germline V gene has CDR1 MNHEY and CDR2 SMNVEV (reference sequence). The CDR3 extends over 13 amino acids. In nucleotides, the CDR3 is TGTGCCAGCAGTCTATCCGGCGGTTACGAGCAGTACTTC. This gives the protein CASSLSGGYEQYF.

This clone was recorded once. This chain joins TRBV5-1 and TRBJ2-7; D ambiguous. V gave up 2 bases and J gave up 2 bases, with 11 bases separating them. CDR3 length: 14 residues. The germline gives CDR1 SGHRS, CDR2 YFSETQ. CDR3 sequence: CASSFQGPAYEQYF. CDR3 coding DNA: TGCGCCAGCAGCTTCCAAGGACCGGCCTACGAGCAGTACTTC.

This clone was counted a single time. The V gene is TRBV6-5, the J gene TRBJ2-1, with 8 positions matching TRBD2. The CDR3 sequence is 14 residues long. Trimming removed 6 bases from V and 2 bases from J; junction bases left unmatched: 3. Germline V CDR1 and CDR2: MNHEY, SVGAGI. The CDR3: CASRQRETYNEQFF. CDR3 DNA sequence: TGTGCCAGCAGACAGCGGGAGACCTACAATGAGCAGTTCTTC.

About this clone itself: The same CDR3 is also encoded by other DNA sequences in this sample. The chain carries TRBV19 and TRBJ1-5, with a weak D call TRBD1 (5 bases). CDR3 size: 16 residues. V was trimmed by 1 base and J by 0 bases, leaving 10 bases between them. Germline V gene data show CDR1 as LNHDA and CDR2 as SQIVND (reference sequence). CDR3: CASSIGGVRSNQPQHF. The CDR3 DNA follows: TGTGCCAGTAGTATAGGAGGGGTTCGTAGCAATCAGCCCCAGCATTTT. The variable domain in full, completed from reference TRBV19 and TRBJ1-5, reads DGGITQSPKYLFRKEGQNVTLSCEQNLNHDAMYWYRQDPGQGLRLIYYSQIVNDFQKGDIAEGYSVSREKKESFPLTVTSAQKNPTAFYLCASSIGGVRSNQPQHFGDGTRLSIL.

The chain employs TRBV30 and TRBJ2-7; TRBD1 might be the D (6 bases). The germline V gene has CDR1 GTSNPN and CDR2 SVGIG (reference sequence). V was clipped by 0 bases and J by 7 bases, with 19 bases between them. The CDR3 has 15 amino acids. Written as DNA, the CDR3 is TGTGCCTGGAGTGTACCGGGACAAGGTATAGATGAGCAGTACTTC. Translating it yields CAWSVPGQGIDEQYF.

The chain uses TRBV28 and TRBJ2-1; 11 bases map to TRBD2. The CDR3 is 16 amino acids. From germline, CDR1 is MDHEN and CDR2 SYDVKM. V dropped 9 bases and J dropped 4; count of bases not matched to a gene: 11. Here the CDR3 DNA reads TGTGCCAGTCCGCCGCTACTAGCGGGAGTGTACAATGAGCAGTTCTTC. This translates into CASPPLLAGVYNEQFF.

The CDR3 region is CSVEDQYSGRFADTQYF. The DNA of the CDR3 is TGCAGCGTTGAAGATCAGTATAGCGGGAGGTTTGCAGATACGCAGTATTTT. The rearrangement links TRBV29-1 to TRBJ2-3, with 10 bases lining up with TRBD2. The V and J ends lost 0 bases and 4 bases, in that order; junction bases with no gene match: 10. CDR1 SQVTM and CDR2 ANQGSEA come from the germline V gene. The CDR3 has 17 residues.

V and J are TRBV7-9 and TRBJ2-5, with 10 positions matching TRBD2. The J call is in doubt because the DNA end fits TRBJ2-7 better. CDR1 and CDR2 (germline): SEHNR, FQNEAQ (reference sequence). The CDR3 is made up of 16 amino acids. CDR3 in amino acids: CASSPQLVLAGVEQYF. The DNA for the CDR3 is TGTGCCAGCAGCCCCCAGTTAGTCCTAGCGGGAGTCGAGCAGTACTTC.

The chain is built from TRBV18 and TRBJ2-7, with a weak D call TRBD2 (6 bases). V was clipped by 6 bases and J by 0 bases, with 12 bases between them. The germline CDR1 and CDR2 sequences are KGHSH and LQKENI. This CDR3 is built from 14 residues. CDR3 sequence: CASSPARDSYEQYF. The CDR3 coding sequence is TGTGCCAGCTCCCCAGCGCGGGACTCCTACGAGCAGTACTTC.

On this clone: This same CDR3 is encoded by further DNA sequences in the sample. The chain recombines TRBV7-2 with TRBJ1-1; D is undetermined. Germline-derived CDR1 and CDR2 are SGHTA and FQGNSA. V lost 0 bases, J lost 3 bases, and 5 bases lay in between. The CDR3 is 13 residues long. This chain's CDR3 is CASSLAGYTEAFF. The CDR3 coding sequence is TGTGCCAGCAGCTTAGCGGGCTACACTGAAGCTTTCTTT.

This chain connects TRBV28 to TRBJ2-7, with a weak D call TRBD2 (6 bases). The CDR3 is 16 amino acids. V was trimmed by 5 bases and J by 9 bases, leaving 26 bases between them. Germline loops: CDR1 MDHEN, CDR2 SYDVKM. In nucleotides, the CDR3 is TGTGCCAGCAGTCTGGGGACCGTGGAACGGTCGGAGGGGCAGTACTTC. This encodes CASSLGTVERSEGQYF. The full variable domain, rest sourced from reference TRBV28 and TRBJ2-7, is DVKVTQSSRYLVKRTGEKVFLECVQDMDHENMFWYRQDPGLGLRLIYFSYDVKMKEKGDIPEGYSVSREKKERFSLILESASTNQTSMYLCASSLGTVERSEGQYFGPGTRLTVT.